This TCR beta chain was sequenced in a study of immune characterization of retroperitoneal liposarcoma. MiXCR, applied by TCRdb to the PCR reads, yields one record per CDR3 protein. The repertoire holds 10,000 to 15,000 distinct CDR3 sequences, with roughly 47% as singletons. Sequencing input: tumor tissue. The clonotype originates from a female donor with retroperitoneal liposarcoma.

The CDR3: CASSYSRLSDETQYF. The CDR3 bases are TGTGCCAGCAGTTACTCGAGGTTGAGTGATGAGACCCAGTACTTC. V gene TRBV6-6 combines with J gene TRBJ2-3, with D unclear. The J call is uncertain, as TRBJ2-5 better fits the DNA end. The CDR3 consists of 15 residues. Germline CDR1 MNHNY, CDR2 SVGAGI (reference sequence).